Below are 31 T cell receptor beta chains sequenced from a single sample in a study of T-cell memory formation after mild COVID-19. TCRdb used MiXCR to reprocess the 5' RACE reads, holding one entry per CDR3 protein. The sample consists of 180,000 or so distinct CDR3 sequences, 16% of them appearing once. Sequencing was performed on PBMCs or a T cell subset sorted from them (not recorded which). These receptor sequences come from an adult woman who had mild COVID-19 (a few samples of this study predate the infection). Cell type and time point are not known.

This clonotype has just a few counts. The chain recombines TRBV24-1 with TRBJ1-1; D might be TRBD1 (6 bases). The CDR3 has 13 amino acids. V was shortened by 5 bases and J by 5 bases, with 11 bases between the two germline ends. From germline, CDR1 is KGHDR and CDR2 SFDVKD. Written as DNA, the CDR3 is TGTGCCACCAGTGCCCAAGGGGGTACTGAAGCTTTCTTT. Its protein is CATSAQGGTEAFF.

V is TRBV25-1 and J is TRBJ2-3, with TRBD2 matching 8 bases. From germline, CDR1 is MGHDK and CDR2 SYGVNS. V was pared by 1 base and J by 3 bases, with 3 bases of the junction left unmatched. The CDR3 has 15 residues. The CDR3 DNA sequence: TGTGCCAGCAGTGAATTTCGGGGGGGAACAGATACGCAGTATTTT. Translating it yields CASSEFRGGTDTQYF.

The chain links TRBV6-5 to TRBJ2-6; TRBD1 might be the D (5 bases). This CDR3 has 16 amino acids. Germline CDR1 MNHEY, CDR2 SVGAGI. V gave up 10 bases and J gave up 0 bases, with 16 bases separating them. This CDR3 reads CANSHRHPSGANVLTF. The CDR3 nucleotides read TGTGCCAACAGCCACAGGCACCCCTCTGGGGCCAACGTCCTGACTTTC.

The V call is TRBV7-2, the J call TRBJ2-5; 7 bases fit TRBD1. After removal of 5 bases from V and 7 bases from J, the junction contained 4 bases not matched to a gene. The CDR3 spans 12 residues. Germline assignment: CDR1 SGHTA and CDR2 FQGNSA. The chain's CDR3 is CASSPRQGTQYF. Written as DNA, the CDR3 is TGTGCCAGCAGCCCCCGACAGGGGACCCAGTACTTC. Supplemented by reference TRBV7-2 and TRBJ2-5, the full variable domain reads GAGVSQSPSNKVTEKGKDVELRCDPISGHTALYWYRQSLGQGLEFLIYFQGNSAPDKSGLPSDRFSAERTGGSVSTLTIQRTQQEDSAVYLCASSPRQGTQYFGPGTRLLVL.

The sample holds a few counts of this clonotype. The chain combines TRBV5-1 with TRBJ1-6; 8 positions match TRBD1. This CDR3 spans 14 amino acids. The junction had 2 bases not matched to a gene; V was cut back by 4 bases and J by 5 bases. Germline V gene lookup returns CDR1 SGHRS and CDR2 YFSETQ. CDR3 coding DNA: TGCGCCAGCAGCACGGGACAGGATAATTCACCCCTCCACTTT. Amino acids: CASSTGQDNSPLHF.

The gene calls are TRBV29-1 and TRBJ2-3; D is uncertain. Trimming stripped 5 bases from V and 1 base from J, with 13 bases between. Germline-derived CDR1 and CDR2 are SQVTM and ANQGSEA. This CDR3 contains 14 residues. The CDR3 nucleotides read TGCAGCGTTCTCCATATGGGCCGCACAGATACGCAGTATTTT. Its protein product is CSVLHMGRTDTQYF.

This clonotype was counted between two and nine times. The genes are TRBV9 and TRBJ2-3; 8 bases are a match to TRBD1. Germline loops: CDR1 SGDLS, CDR2 YYNGEE. The CDR3 has 15 amino acids. V trimming: 2 bases; J trimming: 4 bases; junction bases outside the gene matches: 6. The CDR3 sequence: CASSVQGATADTQYF. In DNA form, the CDR3 reads TGTGCCAGCAGCGTTCAGGGGGCTACTGCAGATACGCAGTATTTT.

The V and J genes are TRBV19 and TRBJ2-5; 10 bases match TRBD1. The CDR3 sequence is 18 residues long. V was pared by 4 bases and J by 5 bases, with 16 bases of the junction left unmatched. CDR1 is LNHDA, CDR2 SQIVND, per germline (reference sequence). The CDR3 spells CASSTGTGVFLAGETQYF. The CDR3 DNA is TGTGCCAGTAGTACCGGGACAGGGGTATTTTTAGCGGGGGAGACCCAGTACTTC.

V usage is TRBV3-1 and J usage is TRBJ1-6, with D possibly matching TRBD1 (5 bases). Germline values: CDR1 LGHDT, CDR2 YNNKEL (reference sequence). Between the trimmed V and J ends, which lost 4 bases and 10 bases, there was a span of 8 bases. The CDR3 runs 12 residues. The CDR3 spells CASSPRDSPLHF. The CDR3 nucleotides are TGTGCCAGCAGCCCCAGGGACTCACCCCTCCACTTT.

A few counts support this clonotype. V usage is TRBV5-1 and J usage is TRBJ2-5; 7 nucleotides align to TRBD2. The J segment lost 3 bases and the V segment lost 4 bases, leaving 6 bases of the junction unmatched. The CDR3 spans 14 residues. Germline loops: CDR1 SGHRS, CDR2 YFSETQ. This CDR3 is CASSPGLIKETQYF. The CDR3 bases are TGCGCCAGCAGCCCGGGACTAATTAAAGAGACCCAGTACTTC.

This chain connects TRBV20-1 to TRBJ1-1, with 8 bases that match TRBD1. The CDR3 is made up of 14 amino acids. Germline V lookup: CDR1 DFQATT, CDR2 SNEGSKA (reference sequence). The V and J ends lost 2 bases and 1 base, in that order; junction bases with no gene match: 3. The CDR3 DNA reads as TGCAGTGCTAGACAGGGGGCGGCGAACACTGAAGCTTTCTTT. Protein product: CSARQGAANTEAFF.

The J gene is TRBJ2-3, the V gene TRBV7-9, with D maybe TRBD2 (5 bases). The CDR3 totals 12 residues. V shed 5 bases and J shed 6 bases, with 9 bases lying between them. Germline CDR1 and CDR2: SEHNR and FQNEAQ (reference sequence). CDR3 in DNA: TGTGCCAGCAGCCCTAGCTGGGATACGCAGTATTTT. As protein: CASSPSWDTQYF.

This clonotype occurred many times. This sequence joins TRBV3-1 and TRBJ1-2; D is ambiguous. V lost 4 bases and J 2 bases, leaving 8 bases between the germline ends. The CDR3 spans 13 residues. The germline V gene encodes CDR1 LGHDT and CDR2 YNNKEL (reference sequence). CDR3 DNA: TGTGCCAGCAGCCCGAGTATCAACTATGGCTACACCTTC. Translation gives CASSPSINYGYTF. Based on the CDR3 plus reference TRBV3-1 and TRBJ1-2, the full variable domain is DTAVSQTPKYLVTQMGNDKSIKCEQNLGHDTMYWYKQDSKKFLKIMFSYNNKELIINETVPNRFSPKSPDKAHLNLHINSLELGDSAVYFCASSPSINYGYTFGSGTRLTVV.

The chain is built from TRBV20-1 and TRBJ2-1; 12 nucleotides match TRBD1. There are 14 residues in the CDR3. The V segment lost 5 bases and the J segment 3 bases; nucleotides outside the gene matches: 2. CDR1 and CDR2 from the germline V gene are DFQATT and SNEGSKA (reference sequence). This CDR3 reads CSAGTGGVYNEQFF. The CDR3 DNA sequence: TGCAGTGCTGGGACAGGGGGCGTCTACAATGAGCAGTTCTTC.

This clonotype has a count of ten or more. The rearrangement uses TRBV2 and TRBJ2-1; D not certain. The CDR3 is 13 amino acids. Trimming took off 8 bases at V and 0 bases at J, with 8 bases between the two ends. CDR1 is SNHLY, CDR2 FYNNEI, per germline. The CDR3 sequence is CASVPDSYNEQFF. The CDR3 nucleotides are TGTGCCAGCGTGCCGGACTCCTACAATGAGCAGTTCTTC.

This clonotype was seen only a few times. The rearrangement joins TRBV7-2 to TRBJ1-6; D not certain. Germline V gives CDR1 SGHTA, CDR2 FQGNSA. V was shortened by 1 base and J by 3 bases, with 7 bases between the two germline ends. The CDR3 has 15 residues. The CDR3 spells CASSLERFYNSPLHF. The CDR3 nucleotides read TGTGCCAGCAGCTTAGAGAGGTTCTATAATTCACCCCTCCACTTT.

This clonotype was counted ten times or more. The chain recombines TRBV7-9 with TRBJ2-3; 8 bases line up with TRBD1. V was clipped by 5 bases and J by 0 bases; unmatched bases: 10. Germline values: CDR1 SEHNR, CDR2 FQNEAQ (reference sequence). This CDR3 spans 17 amino acids. The CDR3 here is CASSPHRTGPSTDTQYF. Written as DNA, the CDR3 is TGTGCCAGCAGCCCGCATCGGACAGGGCCAAGCACAGATACGCAGTATTTT.

The V gene is TRBV5-6, the J gene TRBJ1-1, with 10 positions matching TRBD1. The CDR3 length is 12 residues. Trimming at V came to 4 bases and at J to 10 bases, leaving 4 bases not matched to a gene. The germline gives CDR1 SGHDT, CDR2 YYEEEE. This chain's CDR3 is CASSHRDRGAFF. CDR3 bases: TGTGCCAGCAGCCACCGGGACAGGGGAGCTTTCTTT.

The gene calls are TRBV7-9 and TRBJ2-7; the match to TRBD1 covers 8 bases. Germline assignment: CDR1 SEHNR and CDR2 FQNEAQ (reference sequence). The CDR3 extends over 15 amino acids. V lost 5 bases and J lost 3; bases outside the gene matches: 9. CDR3 DNA sequence: TGTGCCAGCAGCCGCAATGCCGACAGGGGCTACGAGCAGTACTTC. Protein sequence: CASSRNADRGYEQYF.

This chain connects TRBV11-2 to TRBJ2-1, with 9 bases aligning to TRBD2. The CDR3 covers 13 residues. Trimming at V came to 5 bases and at J to 15 bases, leaving 11 bases not matched to a gene. Germline V lookup: CDR1 SGHAT, CDR2 FQNNGV. The CDR3 reads CASSGSGRGDGFF. Written as DNA, the CDR3 is TGTGCCAGCAGCGGTAGCGGGAGAGGTGACGGGTTCTTC.

V and J are TRBV27 and TRBJ1-4, with 7 bases fitting TRBD1. The CDR3 runs 15 residues. CDR1 and CDR2 from the germline V gene are MNHEY and SMNVEV (reference sequence). V was pared by 4 bases and J by 8 bases, with 10 bases of the junction left unmatched. Here the CDR3 reads CASSSDRVLGEKLFF. CDR3 nucleotides: TGTGCCAGCAGTTCCGACAGGGTCCTGGGCGAAAAACTGTTTTTT.

A few counts support this clonotype. This chain uses TRBV5-1 with TRBJ2-1; D is possibly TRBD2 (7 bases). This CDR3 spans 14 amino acids. Trimming removed 6 bases at V and 9 bases at J, with 19 bases between. Germline V gene lookup returns CDR1 SGHRS and CDR2 YFSETQ. The CDR3 sequence is CASNREGGSSEQFF. CDR3 nucleotides: TGCGCCAGCAACAGGGAGGGCGGGTCATCTGAGCAGTTCTTC.

This chain joins TRBV24-1 and TRBJ1-2; the match to TRBD1 covers 7 bases. The CDR3 has 15 residues. Trimming at V came to 4 bases and at J to 0 bases, leaving 4 bases not matched to a gene. CDR1 and CDR2 (germline): KGHDR, SFDVKD. The CDR3 DNA follows: TGTGCCACCAGTGAGGGCGGGACAGCTAACTATGGCTACACCTTC. It encodes CATSEGGTANYGYTF.

A few counts support this clonotype. The chain combines TRBV12-3 or TRBV12-4 with TRBJ1-5; no clear D gene. Between the trimmed V and J ends, which lost 3 bases and 7 bases, there was a span of 16 bases. CDR3 length equals 15 residues. CDR3 region: CASSFSLTKAQPQHF. The CDR3 coding sequence is TGTGCCAGCAGTTTCTCGTTGACCAAGGCACAGCCCCAGCATTTT.

The sample holds one count of this clonotype. The chain carries TRBV5-1 and TRBJ1-2; the D gene is possibly TRBD1 (5 bases). The germline V gene encodes CDR1 SGHRS and CDR2 YFSETQ. V lost 4 bases to trimming and J lost 10 bases, with 17 bases between them. The length of the CDR3 is 13 residues. The chain's CDR3 is CASSVGSQGDYTF. Here the CDR3 DNA reads TGCGCCAGCAGCGTGGGATCTCAGGGAGACTACACCTTC.

In this sample, this clonotype turned up a few times. The chain links TRBV7-3 to TRBJ1-1, with 8 positions matching TRBD1. Germline loops: CDR1 SGHTA, CDR2 FQGTGA. With V trimmed by 5 bases and J by 0 bases, 8 bases remained unmatched. This CDR3 has 16 residues. CDR3 sequence: CASSITGGLMNTEAFF. The CDR3 DNA follows: TGTGCCAGCAGCATCACAGGGGGGTTGATGAACACTGAAGCTTTCTTT.

This clonotype showed up many times. V and J are TRBV7-8 and TRBJ2-1; weak D call: TRBD1 (6 bases). This CDR3 contains 15 residues. CDR1 SGHVS and CDR2 FQNEAQ come from the germline V gene. V dropped 1 base and J dropped 4 bases, with 11 bases sitting between them. The CDR3 reads CASSLDDRRYNEQFF. CDR3 nucleotides: TGTGCCAGCAGCTTAGATGACAGGAGATACAATGAGCAGTTCTTC.

This clonotype was counted a few times. This chain joins TRBV9 and TRBJ2-7; no clear D gene. The CDR3 loop spans 15 amino acids. The germline CDR1 and CDR2 sequences are SGDLS and YYNGEE. V gave up 0 bases and J gave up 2 bases, with 12 bases separating them. Written as DNA, the CDR3 is TGTGCCAGCAGCGTAGACGCGGCGACGCCCTACGAGCAGTACTTC. This translates into CASSVDAATPYEQYF. Looking up the rest from reference TRBV9 and TRBJ2-7 gives the full variable domain: DSGVTQTPKHLITATGQRVTLRCSPRSGDLSVYWYQQSLDQGLQFLIQYYNGEERAKGNILERFSAQQFPDLHSELNLSSLELGDSALYFCASSVDAATPYEQYFGPGTRLTVT.

The chain couples TRBV9 to TRBJ1-1; perhaps TRBD1 as D (5 bases). The CDR3 is 18 residues long. V was clipped by 0 bases and J by 1 base, with 19 bases between them. The germline V gene encodes CDR1 SGDLS and CDR2 YYNGEE. CDR3 sequence: CASSVGPPPPQGNTEAFF. The DNA for the CDR3 is TGTGCCAGCAGCGTAGGACCCCCACCACCTCAGGGGAACACTGAAGCTTTCTTT.

The chain has TRBV3-1 and TRBJ2-3; TRBD2 matches 11 bases. This CDR3 spans 23 amino acids. Unmatched junction bases numbered 23, after V lost 1 base and J lost 2 bases. Germline V gene sequence: CDR1 LGHDT, CDR2 YNNKEL (reference sequence). The CDR3 protein is CASSQGSRRTSGGPKHITDTQYF. The CDR3 DNA follows: TGTGCCAGCAGCCAAGGTTCCCGCCGCACTAGCGGGGGACCCAAGCATATCACAGATACGCAGTATTTT.

The chain carries TRBV12-3 or TRBV12-4 and TRBJ2-3; 10 bases fit TRBD2. The CDR3 loop spans 15 amino acids. Losses at the gene ends were 3 bases for V and 3 bases for J; bases not matched to a gene: 3. The CDR3 spells CASSFGLAATDTQYF. In nucleotides, the CDR3 is TGTGCCAGCAGTTTTGGACTAGCGGCAACAGATACGCAGTATTTT.